Listed below are T cell receptor beta chains from one sample, sequenced in a study of blood T cell repertoires in COVID-19. Libraries were prepared by immunoSEQ multiplex PCR; TCRdb keeps only in-frame clonotypes and omits some of them. The sample lists about 230,000 clones, about 85% occurring once. The source material was PBMCs or T cells enriched from blood (not recorded which). The receptors derive from a man aged 30 to 45 who had recovered from COVID-19. The CDR3 runs from the conserved cysteine through the conserved F or W. D genes are given only for firm matches. Clone sizes are given selectively: once, few, many, or a class where the clone is expanded.

size | J | V | D | DNA | CDR3
- | TRBJ2-3 | TRBV6-2/TRBV6-3 | TRBD1 | TGTGCCAGCAGTTACGCCGGGACAGGGGGGGATACGCAGTATTTT | CASSYAGTGGDTQYF
- | TRBJ2-6 | TRBV6-4 | TRBD1 | TGTGCCAGCAGTGCCAGACAGGGGAAAAGGGCCAACGTCCTGACTTTC | CASSARQGKRANVLTF
- | TRBJ2-1 | TRBV7-8 | - | TGTGCCAGCAGCCAACCTTCCACTAAGTACAATGAGCAGTTCTTC | CASSQPSTKYNEQFF
- | TRBJ1-2 | TRBV13 | - | TGTGCCAGCAGCTTACGAGCAGGAAACTATGGCTACACCTTC | CASSLRAGNYGYTF
- | TRBJ1-2 | TRBV30 | - | TGTGCCGGGGAGGTGTGGGCCTCGAGTGTCGGCCTTCATGGCCTTCCCTATGGCTACACCTTC | CAGEVWASSVGLHGLPYGYTF
- | TRBJ2-2 | TRBV16 | - | TGTGCCAGCAGCCAAACGGGGGCCGGGGAGCTGTTTTTT | CASSQTGAGELFF
medium-sized | TRBJ2-1 | TRBV7-6 | - | TGTGCCAGCAGCTACAGGGTCTACAATGAGCAGTTCTTC | CASSYRVYNEQFF
- | TRBJ1-6 | TRBV2 | - | TGTGCCAGCAGTGAGCGGGGGTCCTATAATTCACCCCTCCACTTT | CASSERGSYNSPLHF
- | TRBJ2-7 | TRBV12-3/TRBV12-4 | - | TGTGCCAGCACCAGGAGGGGTTCCTACGAGCAGTACTTC | CASTRRGSYEQYF
- | TRBJ1-1 | TRBV13 | - | TGTGCCAGCAGCGCGCGGGGCTCTGAAGCTTTCTTT | CASSARGSEAFF
once | TRBJ1-5 | TRBV7-9 | TRBD1 | TGTGCCAGCAGCAGGGACAGGGTTGAGAGCAATCAGCCCCAGCATTTT | CASSRDRVESNQPQHF
- | TRBJ2-7 | TRBV2 | - | TGTGCCAGCAGGGACGGACAGATCTACGAGCAGTACTTC | CASRDGQIYEQYF
- | TRBJ2-5 | TRBV7-9 | - | TGTGCCAGCAGCCTGACTGTCCAAGAGACCCAGTACTTC | CASSLTVQETQYF
- | TRBJ1-2 | TRBV5-4 | - | TGTGCCAGCAGCTTGGATGGACAGTTTAACTATGGCTACACCTTC | CASSLDGQFNYGYTF
- | TRBJ2-4 | TRBV4-1 | - | TGCGCCAGCAGCCAAGATGGCGGAAACATTCAGTACTTC | CASSQDGGNIQYF
- | TRBJ2-2 | TRBV24-1 | - | TGTGCCACCAGAAGGGGCACCGGGGAGCTGTTTTTT | CATRRGTGELFF
- | TRBJ2-3 | TRBV28 | TRBD1 | TGTGCCATCTCACAGGGGGGCGCTCGCACAGATACGCAGTATTTT | CAISQGGARTDTQYF
- | TRBJ1-5 | TRBV21-1 | - | TGTGCCAGCAGCTCCCGGGACAGGGGTGATCAGCCCCAGCATTTT | CASSSRDRGDQPQHF
- | TRBJ2-1 | TRBV30 | TRBD2 | TGTGCCTGGACAGGACTAGCACATGAGCAGTTCTTC | CAWTGLAHEQFF
few | TRBJ2-3 | TRBV14 | - | TGTGCCAGCAGCCCTTGGGAGGCGAGCACAGATACGCAGTATTTT | CASSPWEASTDTQYF
- | TRBJ2-7 | TRBV28 | - | TGTGCCAGCAGTCGAGGATTCTACGAGCAGTACTTC | CASSRGFYEQYF
- | TRBJ1-2 | TRBV18 | TRBD1 | TGTGCCAGCTCACCTACGGGACAGGGCATGGGCTACACCTTC | CASSPTGQGMGYTF
many | TRBJ2-7 | TRBV3-1/TRBV3-2 | TRBD2 | TGTGCCAGCAGCCAACACCCGACTAGCGGAACCTACGAGCAGTACTTC | CASSQHPTSGTYEQYF
- | TRBJ1-5 | TRBV27 | TRBD1 | TGTGCCAGCAGTTCGAATCCAGGACAGGGGGCTCATCAGCCCCAGCATTTT | CASSSNPGQGAHQPQHF
few | TRBJ2-7 | TRBV6-2/TRBV6-3 | TRBD1 | TGTGCCAGCAGTTCCTACAGGGGCGATACCTACGAGCAGTACTTC | CASSSYRGDTYEQYF
- | TRBJ1-1 | TRBV7-9 | TRBD1 | TGTGCCAGCAGCTACCCGACAGGGGGGAACACTGAAGCTTTCTTT | CASSYPTGGNTEAFF
- | TRBJ2-2 | TRBV5-1 | - | TGCGCCAGCAGCTTAACAGGAAACACCGGGGAGCTGTTTTTT | CASSLTGNTGELFF
- | TRBJ2-1 | TRBV2 | - | TGTGCCAGCAGAGGAGACCTTGCTATTTACAATGAGCAGTTCTTC | CASRGDLAIYNEQFF
- | TRBJ2-1 | TRBV28 | - | TGTGCCAGCAGTTTCGGGCCGGTAGACAGAGAATACAATGAGCAGTTCTTC | CASSFGPVDREYNEQFF
- | TRBJ2-2 | TRBV3-1/TRBV3-2 | - | TGTGCCAGCAGCCAAGACTTGGAGGACCGCGGGGAGCTGTTTTTT | CASSQDLEDRGELFF
few | TRBJ1-2 | TRBV7-2 | TRBD1 | TGTGCCAGCAGCTACCGACAGGGTGAAAGGAATGGCTACACCTTC | CASSYRQGERNGYTF
- | TRBJ1-3 | TRBV5-4 | - | TGTGCCAGCAGCTCCGGGGGTTACAGGACTCTCTCTGGAAACACCATATATTTT | CASSSGGYRTLSGNTIYF
- | TRBJ1-4 | TRBV5-4 | - | TGTGCCAGCAGCTTGGTCGGGGAGGAAAAACTGTTTTTT | CASSLVGEEKLFF
- | TRBJ1-1 | TRBV4-3 | - | TGCGCCAGCAGCCTGGGGCACACTGAAGCTTTCTTT | CASSLGHTEAFF
- | TRBJ2-7 | TRBV3-1/TRBV3-2 | - | TGTGCCAGCAGCCTTTTCGGAGGGTACGAGCAGTACTTC | CASSLFGGYEQYF
once | TRBJ2-5 | TRBV10-3 | TRBD2 | TGTGCCATCAGTGTTGCCCTAGCGGGTGCCCAAGAGACCCAGTACTTC | CAISVALAGAQETQYF
once | TRBJ2-5 | TRBV3-1/TRBV3-2 | - | TGTGCCAGCAGCCCTAGGACTAACCAAGAGACCCAGTACTTC | CASSPRTNQETQYF
- | TRBJ2-7 | TRBV18 | - | TGTGCCAGCTCCCCACGGCCCTTCTACGAGCAGTACTTC | CASSPRPFYEQYF
- | TRBJ1-2 | TRBV27 | - | TGTGCCAGCAGTTTATCTCCCACTGGCTATGGCTACACCTTC | CASSLSPTGYGYTF
- | TRBJ2-7 | TRBV18 | TRBD2 | TGTGCCAGCTCACCTTCTTTAGCGGGAGGATCCTACGAGCAGTACTTC | CASSPSLAGGSYEQYF
- | TRBJ2-7 | TRBV2 | - | TGTGCCAGCAGCACTCTAGGGGCGGAATACGAGCAGTACTTC | CASSTLGAEYEQYF
once | TRBJ2-2 | TRBV5-4 | - | TGTGCCAGCAGCTTGGACAGCACCGGGGAGCTGTTTTTT | CASSLDSTGELFF
- | TRBJ2-3 | TRBV7-2 | TRBD2 | TGTGCCAGCAGCTCCAAGCGGGGGGGACGCACAGATACGCAGTATTTT | CASSSKRGGRTDTQYF
- | TRBJ2-3 | TRBV27 | - | TGTGCCAGCAGTTTATTGGGCCCCACAGATACGCAGTATTTT | CASSLLGPTDTQYF
- | TRBJ1-3 | TRBV5-4 | TRBD1 | TGTGCCAGGAAACAGGGGGCTATTCGGTTCGCTGGAAACACCATATATTTT | CARKQGAIRFAGNTIYF
few | TRBJ1-3 | TRBV3-1/TRBV3-2 | - | TGTGCCAGCGCCGGTCTCCAACGTAGCTCTGGAAACACCATATATTTT | CASAGLQRSSGNTIYF
once | TRBJ1-1 | TRBV4-2 | TRBD1 | TGTGCCAGCACAAAAGACAGGGGGAACACTGAAGCTTTCTTT | CASTKDRGNTEAFF
- | TRBJ1-2 | TRBV5-8 | - | TGTGCCAGCAGCTTTATTGACTATGGCTACACCTTC | CASSFIDYGYTF
- | TRBJ1-5 | TRBV6-1 | - | TGTGCCAGCAGTGAGAACCTGGGACTCCACGTTGGACAGCCCCAGCATTTT | CASSENLGLHVGQPQHF
- | TRBJ2-1 | TRBV5-5 | - | TGTGCCAGCAGCGGAGGGGCCGCGGGATACAATGAGCAGTTCTTC | CASSGGAAGYNEQFF
- | TRBJ1-1 | TRBV29-1 | - | TGCAGCGTTTTTCAGGACTCAATGAACACTGAAGCTTTCTTT | CSVFQDSMNTEAFF
- | TRBJ1-1 | TRBV9 | TRBD1 | TGTGCCAGCAGCGTATCATTCGGACAGGGCGCTATGGCTGAAGCTTTCTTT | CASSVSFGQGAMAEAFF
once | TRBJ1-5 | TRBV27 | TRBD1 | TGTGCCAGCAGCATACAGGGGGACAATCAGCCCCAGCATTTT | CASSIQGDNQPQHF
- | TRBJ2-1 | TRBV3-1/TRBV3-2 | TRBD2 | TGTGCCAGCAGCCAACTTAGCGGGCGCTCCTACAATGAGCAGTTCTTC | CASSQLSGRSYNEQFF
- | TRBJ1-1 | TRBV5-5 | TRBD1 | TGTGCCAGCAGCTTGACAGGGGGCAGCTATGAAGCTTTCTTT | CASSLTGGSYEAFF